What follows are 26 T cell receptor beta chains derived from one specimen sequenced in a study of CD8+ T cells in alopecia areata (dated by TCRdb to between 2017 and 2018). Libraries were constructed by the immunoSEQ multiplex PCR assay. RNA was extracted from all samples and reverse transcribed into cDNA as template for TCR sequencing. The table comes from immuneACCESS by way of TCRdb, which keeps in-frame sequences with V and J called. Part of the clones is missing from these tables; in studies checked, under half for an unresolved V gene and the rest for unknown reasons. This sample lists about 110,000 clones; around 50% were detected once. The biggest ten clones account for more than 9% of the sample. The time point label for this specimen denotes: about 25 weeks on oral tofacitinib. Reading the label with the study, this specimen's treatment or condition is: oral pan-JAK inhibitor, 5-10 mg twice daily.

Sequenced here: CD8+ T cells sorted from blood, sampled at week 24, from a patient treated with tofacitinib. The origin of the receptors is a human donor with alopecia areata.

The chain combines TRBV15 with TRBJ1-5; the match to TRBD1 covers 7 bases. Germline V CDR1 and CDR2: LNHNV, YYDKDF (reference sequence). This CDR3 comprises 15 residues. J was trimmed by 6 bases and V by 3 bases; bases with no gene match: 8. The CDR3, as DNA: TGTGCCACCAGCAGGCACTCACAGGGGATTCAGCCCCAGCATTTT. It codes for CATSRHSQGIQPQHF.

The V and J genes are TRBV10-3 and TRBJ1-1; 7 nucleotides line up with TRBD1. Germline CDR1 ENHRY, CDR2 SYGVKD. V lost 6 bases, J lost 1 base, and 8 bases stayed unmatched. The CDR3 contains 15 residues. The CDR3 sequence: CAIRAPGQKNTEAFF. DNA of the CDR3: TGTGCCATCAGGGCTCCGGGACAGAAGAACACTGAAGCTTTCTTT.

This chain joins TRBV7-9 and TRBJ2-5; 7 nucleotides line up with TRBD1. This CDR3 is built from 16 residues. V was clipped by 0 bases and J by 5 bases; unmatched bases: 9. Per germline, CDR1 SEHNR and CDR2 FQNEAQ (reference sequence). DNA of the CDR3: TGTGCCAGCAGCTTAGCCCTTGACAGGGTTATGGAGACCCAGTACTTC. Protein product: CASSLALDRVMETQYF. Filled out from reference TRBV7-9 and TRBJ2-5, the complete variable domain reads DTGVSQNPRHKITKRGQNVTFRCDPISEHNRLYWYRQTLGQGPEFLTYFQNEAQLEKSRLLSDRFSAERPKGSFSTLEIQRTEQGDSAMYLCASSLALDRVMETQYFGPGTRLLVL.

V is TRBV4-3 and J is TRBJ2-5; TRBD2 matches 9 bases. Germline V gene lookup returns CDR1 LGHNA and CDR2 YSLEER. Trimming removed 1 base from V and 3 bases from J; junction bases left unmatched: 18. The CDR3 has 20 residues. CDR3 in amino acids: CASSQVTGFGSGGWKETQYF. The CDR3 nucleotides read TGCGCCAGCAGCCAAGTAACTGGTTTCGGTAGCGGGGGTTGGAAAGAGACCCAGTACTTC.

The chain links TRBV25-1 to TRBJ2-5; weak D call: TRBD1 (5 bases). From germline, CDR1 is MGHDK and CDR2 SYGVNS. The CDR3 consists of 13 residues. V was trimmed by 4 bases and J by 4 bases, leaving 10 bases between them. The CDR3 DNA sequence: TGTGCCAGCAGTGCCAGCCAGGGAGAGACCCAGTACTTC. It codes for CASSASQGETQYF.

This clone has just a few counts. The chain carries TRBV2 and TRBJ2-7, with 7 bases lining up with TRBD1. The CDR3 is made up of 14 amino acids. Trimming cost V 8 bases and J 1 base; bases outside gene matches: 8. CDR1 is SNHLY, CDR2 FYNNEI, per germline. CDR3 region: CASDPGDRSYEQYF. CDR3 coding DNA: TGTGCCAGCGACCCTGGGGACAGATCCTACGAGCAGTACTTC.

The genes are TRBV2 and TRBJ2-7; D uncertain. CDR3 length: 16 residues. Germline CDR1 reads SNHLY; CDR2 reads FYNNEI. Deletions cut 4 bases from V and 4 bases from J, with 20 bases between. CDR3 region: CASSGYEETSDYEQYF. CDR3 in DNA: TGTGCCAGCAGTGGGTACGAAGAGACTTCGGATTACGAGCAGTACTTC.

V is TRBV6-5 and J is TRBJ1-2, with 8 positions matching TRBD1. This CDR3 is 14 amino acids long. Germline CDR1 is MNHEY and CDR2 is SVGAGI. V was pared by 4 bases and J by 6 bases, with 7 bases of the junction left unmatched. The DNA of the CDR3 is TGTGCCAGCAGTTCTGACAGGGGACAAAATGGCTACACCTTC. This codes for CASSSDRGQNGYTF.

This clone appeared once. J is TRBJ2-7 and V is TRBV30; D gene ambiguous. V was cut by 1 base and J by 1 base, with 2 bases left in between. The CDR3 runs 11 residues. Germline values: CDR1 GTSNPN, CDR2 SVGIG (reference sequence). Here the CDR3 DNA reads TGTGCCTGGAGTGAATCCTACGAGCAGTACTTC. This codes for CAWSESYEQYF.

In its sample, this clone was seen once. The chain employs TRBV27 and TRBJ1-1; D perhaps matches TRBD1 (6 bases). Between the trimmed V and J ends, which lost 2 bases and 4 bases, there was a span of 11 bases. This CDR3 is built from 14 residues. The V gene's germline CDR1 is MNHEY and CDR2 SMNVEV (reference sequence). The CDR3 DNA reads TGTGCCAGCAGTTTAGACACAGGGAGCACTGAAGCTTTCTTT. Protein sequence: CASSLDTGSTEAFF.

This sequence joins TRBV6-5 and TRBJ2-1; 8 positions match TRBD2. The CDR3 is 16 residues long. The J segment lost 0 bases and the V segment lost 2 bases, leaving 3 bases of the junction unmatched. Per germline, CDR1 MNHEY and CDR2 SVGAGI. The CDR3: CASSYASGYSYNEQFF. CDR3 nucleotide sequence: TGTGCCAGCAGTTACGCTAGCGGGTACTCCTACAATGAGCAGTTCTTC.

On this clone: One end of the junction fails to match germline, which may point to a read error. The same CDR3 is also encoded by other DNA sequences in this sample. The chain has TRBV4-1 and TRBJ2-2; TRBD2 matches at 11 bases. CDR1 MGHRA and CDR2 YSYEKL come from the germline V gene. This CDR3 comprises 15 residues. The CDR3 protein is CASSQDSGGAGELFF. CDR3 nucleotide sequence: TGTGCCAGCAGCCAAGATAGCGGGGGGGCCGGGGAGCTGTTTTTT.

The V gene is TRBV7-2, the J gene TRBJ1-1, with D tentatively TRBD1 (5 bases). Trimming took 1 base from V and 5 from J, leaving 14 bases between them. The germline V gene encodes CDR1 SGHTA and CDR2 FQGNSA. This CDR3 is 15 amino acids long. Here the CDR3 reads CASSLDSGQITEAFF. The CDR3 DNA reads as TGTGCCAGCAGCTTAGATTCAGGGCAAATAACTGAAGCTTTCTTT.

The rearrangement uses TRBV9 and TRBJ2-3; tentative D call: TRBD2 (5 bases). The CDR3 runs to 15 residues. Trimming took off 7 bases at V and 0 bases at J, with 15 bases between the two ends. CDR1 is SGDLS, CDR2 YYNGEE, per germline. CDR3: CASPNGGPSTDTQYF. The DNA of the CDR3 is TGTGCCAGCCCCAACGGCGGGCCTAGCACAGATACGCAGTATTTT.

This clone was counted a few times. The rearrangement links TRBV14 to TRBJ2-3; no reliable D call. Germline assignment: CDR1 SGHDN and CDR2 FVKESK. Between the trimmed V and J ends, which lost 4 bases and 3 bases, there was a span of 2 bases. The length of the CDR3 is 11 residues. CDR3 DNA: TGTGCCAGCAGCCTAACAGATACGCAGTATTTT. Its protein is CASSLTDTQYF.

This clone has more than one count but fewer than ten. The rearrangement joins TRBV7-6 to TRBJ2-1; D gene uncertain. The CDR3 contains 16 residues. The V gene lost 1 base and the J gene lost 5 bases, with 15 bases spanning the gap. Germline assignment: CDR1 SGHVS and CDR2 FNYEAQ. In DNA, the CDR3 is TGTGCCAGCAGCTTAGAAGCCCTGCACTTCCACAATGAGCAGTTCTTC. Its translation: CASSLEALHFHNEQFF.

V and J are TRBV5-6 and TRBJ1-1; D ambiguous. The CDR3 contains 11 residues. Between the trimmed V and J ends, which lost 0 bases and 8 bases, there was a span of 5 bases. Germline lookup yields CDR1 SGHDT and CDR2 YYEEEE. The CDR3 here is CASSLGGEAFF. CDR3 in DNA: TGTGCCAGCAGCTTGGGGGGAGAAGCTTTCTTT.

The rearrangement joins TRBV4-3 to TRBJ2-3; TRBD2 matches at 11 bases. CDR1 LGHNA and CDR2 YSLEER come from the germline V gene. This CDR3 region has 17 residues. V shed 0 bases and J 6 bases; nucleotides not matched to a gene: 8. The CDR3 loop is CASSQDGLSGGDDTQYF. The DNA of the CDR3 is TGCGCCAGCAGCCAAGATGGCCTTAGCGGGGGGGATGATACGCAGTATTTT.

This clone was counted only a few times. The DNA of the CDR3 is TGTGCCAGCAGCCCGACAGGGAACAAGCAGTTCTTC. Translating gives CASSPTGNKQFF. V gene TRBV5-6 combines with J gene TRBJ2-1; 7 bases agree with TRBD1. This CDR3 comprises 12 residues. Germline V gene sequence: CDR1 SGHDT, CDR2 YYEEEE. The junction had 6 bases not matched to a gene; V was cut back by 4 bases and J by 11 bases.

This clone turned up a few times. J is TRBJ2-7 and V is TRBV29-1; weak D call: TRBD2 (5 bases). The V and J ends lost 5 bases and 0 bases respectively, with 11 bases between them. CDR3 size: 13 residues. Germline values: CDR1 SQVTM, CDR2 ANQGSEA. Here the CDR3 reads CSVRTGDSYEQYF. CDR3 DNA: TGCAGCGTTAGGACCGGGGACTCCTACGAGCAGTACTTC.

This clone was seen a few times. This chain links TRBV4-3 with TRBJ2-5; 8 bases are shared with TRBD2. The CDR3 covers 15 residues. CDR1 and CDR2 from the germline V gene are LGHNA and YSLEER. The V gene end was trimmed by 4 bases and the J gene end by 2 bases; junction bases not matched to a gene: 6. The CDR3 DNA follows: TGCGCCAGCAGCCGCCTGTTAGCGGGGCAAGAGACCCAGTACTTC. It specifies CASSRLLAGQETQYF.

This clone occurred a few times. The rearrangement joins TRBV6-5 to TRBJ1-4; no definite D call. V shed 8 bases and J shed 3 bases, with 16 bases lying between them. The CDR3 is made up of 15 amino acids. Germline lookup yields CDR1 MNHEY and CDR2 SVGAGI. The CDR3 spells CASAWGAAANEKLFF. The DNA of the CDR3 is TGTGCCAGCGCCTGGGGTGCAGCAGCTAATGAAAAACTGTTTTTT.

This chain connects TRBV5-6 to TRBJ2-5; D is unresolved. Germline loops: CDR1 SGHDT, CDR2 YYEEEE. This CDR3 is 11 amino acids long. Trimming pared 2 bases from V and 5 bases from J, leaving 4 bases between. The CDR3 is CASSLQETQYF. The CDR3 DNA sequence: TGTGCCAGCAGCTTACAGGAGACCCAGTACTTC.

The V and J genes are TRBV4-1 and TRBJ2-3; 11 bases map to TRBD2. V shed 2 bases and J 2 bases; nucleotides not matched to a gene: 6. Per germline, CDR1 MGHRA and CDR2 YSYEKL. This CDR3 has 17 amino acids. The CDR3 DNA is TGCGCCAGCAGCCAACCTCTAGCGGGGGGCTTCACAGATACGCAGTATTTT. Translated: CASSQPLAGGFTDTQYF.

V and J are TRBV27 and TRBJ2-1; TRBD2 matches at 10 bases. With V trimmed by 2 bases and J by 9 bases, 7 bases remained unmatched. Germline V CDR1 and CDR2: MNHEY, SMNVEV (reference sequence). The CDR3 is 15 amino acids. The CDR3: CASSLTSGEGSEQFF. In DNA form, the CDR3 reads TGTGCCAGCAGTTTAACTAGCGGGGAAGGTAGTGAGCAGTTCTTC.

Points on this clone: The sample contains more than one DNA sequence encoding this CDR3. V gene TRBV19 combines with J gene TRBJ1-5; D remains unclear. V was cut by 0 bases and J by 3 bases, with 9 bases left in between. Germline CDR1 reads LNHDA; CDR2 reads SQIVND (reference sequence). This CDR3 is 15 amino acids long. CDR3 in amino acids: CASSIDLDSNQPQHF. The CDR3 bases are TGTGCCAGTAGTATAGATCTGGACTCCAATCAGCCCCAGCATTTT.